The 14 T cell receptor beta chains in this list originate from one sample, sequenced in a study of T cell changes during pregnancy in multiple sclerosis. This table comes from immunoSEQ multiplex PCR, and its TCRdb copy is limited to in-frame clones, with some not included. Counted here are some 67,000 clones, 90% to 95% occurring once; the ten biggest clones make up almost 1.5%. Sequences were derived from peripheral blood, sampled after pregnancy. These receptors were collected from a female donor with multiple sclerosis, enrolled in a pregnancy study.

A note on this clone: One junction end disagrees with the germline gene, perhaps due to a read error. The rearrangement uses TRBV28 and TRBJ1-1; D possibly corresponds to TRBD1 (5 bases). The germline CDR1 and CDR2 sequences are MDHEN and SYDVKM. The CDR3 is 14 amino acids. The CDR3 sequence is CASSLWGQYHEAFF. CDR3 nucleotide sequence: TGTGCCAGCAGTCTATGGGGCCAGTATCATGAAGCTTTCTTT.

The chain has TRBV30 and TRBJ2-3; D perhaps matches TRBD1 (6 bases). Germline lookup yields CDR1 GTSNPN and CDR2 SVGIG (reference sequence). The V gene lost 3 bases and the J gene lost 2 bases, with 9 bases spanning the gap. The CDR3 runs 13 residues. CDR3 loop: CAWSRTDTDTQYF. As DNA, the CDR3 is TGTGCCTGGAGCAGGACAGACACAGATACGCAGTATTTT.

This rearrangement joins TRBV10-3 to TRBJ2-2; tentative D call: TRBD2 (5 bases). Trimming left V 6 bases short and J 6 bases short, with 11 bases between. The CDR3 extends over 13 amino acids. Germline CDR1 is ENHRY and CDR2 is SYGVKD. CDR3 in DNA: TGTGCCATCAGCCCTACTAGAGCCGGGGAGCTGTTTTTT. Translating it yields CAISPTRAGELFF.

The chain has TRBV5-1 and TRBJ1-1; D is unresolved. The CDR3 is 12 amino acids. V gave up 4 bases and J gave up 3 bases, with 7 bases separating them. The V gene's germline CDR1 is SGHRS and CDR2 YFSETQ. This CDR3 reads CASSTGDTEAFF. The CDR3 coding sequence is TGCGCCAGCAGCACGGGAGACACTGAAGCTTTCTTT. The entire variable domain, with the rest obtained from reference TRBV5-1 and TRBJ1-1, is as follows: KAGVTQTPRYLIKTRGQQVTLSCSPISGHRSVSWYQQTPGQGLQFLFEYFSETQRNKGNFPGRFSGRQFSNSRSEMNVSTLELGDSALYLCASSTGDTEAFFGQGTRLTVV.

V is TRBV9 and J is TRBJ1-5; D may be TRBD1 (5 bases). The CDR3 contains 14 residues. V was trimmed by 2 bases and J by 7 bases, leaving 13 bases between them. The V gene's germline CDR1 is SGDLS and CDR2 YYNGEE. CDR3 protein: CASSVSGIEQPQHF. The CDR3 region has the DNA TGTGCCAGCAGCGTCTCAGGGATTGAGCAGCCCCAGCATTTT. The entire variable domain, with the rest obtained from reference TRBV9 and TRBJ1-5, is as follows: DSGVTQTPKHLITATGQRVTLRCSPRSGDLSVYWYQQSLDQGLQFLIQYYNGEERAKGNILERFSAQQFPDLHSELNLSSLELGDSALYFCASSVSGIEQPQHFGDGTRLSIL.

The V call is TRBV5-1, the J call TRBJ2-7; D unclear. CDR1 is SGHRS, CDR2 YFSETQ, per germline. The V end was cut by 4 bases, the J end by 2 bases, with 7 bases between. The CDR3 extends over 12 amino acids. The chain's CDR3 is CASSLSPYEQYF. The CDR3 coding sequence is TGCGCCAGCAGCCTTAGTCCCTACGAGCAGTACTTC.

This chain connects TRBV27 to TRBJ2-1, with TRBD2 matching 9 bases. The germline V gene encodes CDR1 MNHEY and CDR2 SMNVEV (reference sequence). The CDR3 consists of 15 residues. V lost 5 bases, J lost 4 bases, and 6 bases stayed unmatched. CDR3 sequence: CASSRRLAEYNEQFF. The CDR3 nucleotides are TGTGCCAGCAGTCGCCGACTAGCGGAGTACAATGAGCAGTTCTTC.

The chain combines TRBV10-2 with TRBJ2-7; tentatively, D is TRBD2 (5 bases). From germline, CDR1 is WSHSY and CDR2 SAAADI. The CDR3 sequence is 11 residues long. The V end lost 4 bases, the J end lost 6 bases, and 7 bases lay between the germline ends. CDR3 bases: TGCGCCAGCAGTGGGAGGCTCGAGCAGTACTTC. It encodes CASSGRLEQYF.

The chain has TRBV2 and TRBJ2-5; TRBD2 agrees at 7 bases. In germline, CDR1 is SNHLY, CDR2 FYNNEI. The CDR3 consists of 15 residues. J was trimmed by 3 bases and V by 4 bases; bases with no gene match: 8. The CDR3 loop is CASSGSFAGEETQYF. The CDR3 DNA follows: TGTGCCAGCAGTGGATCTTTCGCGGGAGAAGAGACCCAGTACTTC.

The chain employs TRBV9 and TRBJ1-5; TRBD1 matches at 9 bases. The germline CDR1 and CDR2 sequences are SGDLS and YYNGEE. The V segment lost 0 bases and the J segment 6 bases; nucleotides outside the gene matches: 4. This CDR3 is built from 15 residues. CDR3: CASSVGGQGSQPQHF. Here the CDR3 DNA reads TGTGCCAGCAGCGTAGGAGGACAGGGGAGTCAGCCCCAGCATTTT.

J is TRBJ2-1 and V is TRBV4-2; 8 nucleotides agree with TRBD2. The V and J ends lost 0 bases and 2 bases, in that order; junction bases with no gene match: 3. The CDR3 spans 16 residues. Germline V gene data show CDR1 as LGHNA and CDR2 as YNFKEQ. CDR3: CASSQDPAGAYNEQFF. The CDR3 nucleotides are TGTGCCAGCAGCCAAGATCCAGCGGGAGCCTACAATGAGCAGTTCTTC.

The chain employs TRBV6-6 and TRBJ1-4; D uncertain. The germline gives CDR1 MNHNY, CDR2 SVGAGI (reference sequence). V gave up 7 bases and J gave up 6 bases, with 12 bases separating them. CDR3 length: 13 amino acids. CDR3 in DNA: TGTGCCAGCAATCGGTGGGCCGATGAAAAACTGTTTTTT. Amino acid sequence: CASNRWADEKLFF.

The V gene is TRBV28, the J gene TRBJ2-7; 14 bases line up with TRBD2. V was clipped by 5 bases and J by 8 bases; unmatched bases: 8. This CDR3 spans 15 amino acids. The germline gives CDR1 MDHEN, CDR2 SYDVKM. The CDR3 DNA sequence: TGTGCCAGCAGTCGAGCCGGGACTAGCGGGAGAAAGCAGTACTTC. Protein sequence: CASSRAGTSGRKQYF. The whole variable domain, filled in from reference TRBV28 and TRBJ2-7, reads DVKVTQSSRYLVKRTGEKVFLECVQDMDHENMFWYRQDPGLGLRLIYFSYDVKMKEKGDIPEGYSVSREKKERFSLILESASTNQTSMYLCASSRAGTSGRKQYFGPGTRLTVT.

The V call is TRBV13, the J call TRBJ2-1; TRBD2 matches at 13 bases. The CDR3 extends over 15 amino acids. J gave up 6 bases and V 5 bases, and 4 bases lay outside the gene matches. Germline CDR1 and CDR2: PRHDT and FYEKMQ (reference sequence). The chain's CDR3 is CASSRGLAGVNEQFF. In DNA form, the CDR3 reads TGTGCCAGCAGCCGTGGACTAGCGGGAGTCAATGAGCAGTTCTTC.